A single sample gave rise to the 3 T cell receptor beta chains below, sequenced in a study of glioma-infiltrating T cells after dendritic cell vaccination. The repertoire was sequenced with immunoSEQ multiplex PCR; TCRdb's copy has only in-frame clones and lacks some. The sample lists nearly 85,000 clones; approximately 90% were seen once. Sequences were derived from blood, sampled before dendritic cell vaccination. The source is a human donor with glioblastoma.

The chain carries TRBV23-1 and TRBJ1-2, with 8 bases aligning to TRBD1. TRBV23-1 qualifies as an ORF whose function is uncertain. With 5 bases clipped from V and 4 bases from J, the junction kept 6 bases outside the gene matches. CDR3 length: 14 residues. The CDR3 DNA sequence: TGCGCCAGCAGTGAGGGGGACAGGTGCTATGGCTACACCTTC. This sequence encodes CASSEGDRCYGYTF.

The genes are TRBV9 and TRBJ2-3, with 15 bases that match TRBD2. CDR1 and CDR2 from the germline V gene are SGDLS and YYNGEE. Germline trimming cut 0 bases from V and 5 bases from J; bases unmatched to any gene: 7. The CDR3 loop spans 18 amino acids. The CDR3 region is CASSVDPGLAGGIDTQYF. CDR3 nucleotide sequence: TGTGCCAGCAGCGTAGATCCGGGACTAGCGGGGGGAATAGATACGCAGTATTTT.

Written as DNA, the CDR3 is TGTGCCAGCAGCCAAGGGGGAGGGGTCACTGAAGCTTTCTTT. It is translated as CASSQGGGVTEAFF. The chain has TRBV14 and TRBJ1-1; TRBD1 might be the D (5 bases). Germline V gene sequence: CDR1 SGHDN, CDR2 FVKESK. The CDR3 extends over 14 amino acids. Trimming took off 1 base at V and 4 bases at J, with 10 bases between the two ends.